Described below is a single T cell receptor (beta chain) sequence and its context. No antigen is known for it. This entry belongs to a study of cytomegalovirus exposure and HLA in healthy donors. Overall study results and limits: The availability of immune exposure information extended only to CMV serostatus. Reportedly, a later analysis found an Asian-associated ancestry cluster had fewer N-insertions than the approximately 670-donor mean.

A multiplex PCR was run with 60 Vbeta primers and 13 Jbeta primers. Produced via immunoSEQ multiplex PCR; TCRdb's table is partial and in-frame only. The sample lists 80,000 to 100,000 clones, 75% to 85% occurring once. CDR1 and CDR2 from the germline V gene are SGDLS and YYNGEE. Trimming removed 0 bases from V and 2 bases from J, with 9 bases in between. This CDR3 is 14 amino acids long. The sequenced sample consisted of PBMCs. The clonotype was recovered from a man between 18 and 35 years old in good health and CMV-seropositive. V gene TRBV9 combines with J gene TRBJ2-7, with D perhaps matching TRBD2 (6 bases). The CDR3: CASSVAGGTYEQYF. DNA of the CDR3: TGTGCCAGCAGCGTAGCTGGGGGGACCTACGAGCAGTACTTC.